The 10 T cell receptor beta chains reported below all come from one sample, sequenced in a study of tumor and adjacent non-tumor tissue in lung cancer. The library came from three nested PCR rounds adapted from ARM-PCR protocols. Each CDR3 protein is one row after TCRdb ran MiXCR on the multiplex PCR reads. The data hold about 80,000 distinct CDR3 sequences, with around 80% observed a single time. No cell sorting was done before RNA was extracted from the tissue. The sequenced sample consisted of lung tumor tissue. These receptors originate from a woman aged 45-65 years with non-small cell lung cancer.

On this clonotype: Germline and junction disagree at one end, which may indicate a read error. The V and J genes are TRBV11-2 and TRBJ2-1; tentatively, D is TRBD2 (5 bases). The germline CDR1 and CDR2 sequences are SGHAT and FQNNGV. The length of the CDR3 is 17 residues. CDR3 nucleotides: TGTGCCAGCACCCCAGAGGGTGGGCGAAGCTCCAACAATGAGCAGTTCTTC. It encodes CASTPEGGRSSNNEQFF.

The chain combines TRBV5-4 with TRBJ2-1; 8 nucleotides match TRBD2. Germline V lookup: CDR1 SGHNT, CDR2 YYREEE (reference sequence). The CDR3 length is 17 residues. V shed 4 bases, J shed 8 bases, and the junction held 17 bases outside the gene matches. The CDR3 reads CASSLLAGGGLGYEQFF. CDR3 nucleotide sequence: TGTGCCAGCAGCCTTTTGGCGGGAGGTGGGCTGGGATATGAGCAGTTCTTC.

Turning to this clonotype: At one end the junction does not follow the germline gene, possibly because of a read error. V usage is TRBV4-1 and J usage is TRBJ2-1, with D perhaps assigned TRBD1 or TRBD2 (6 bases each). CDR1 is MGHRA and CDR2 is YSYEKL in the germline V gene. This CDR3 has 14 amino acids. The CDR3 reads CGSSQGSGAHKQFF. The CDR3 DNA reads as TGCGGCAGCAGCCAAGGGTCGGGGGCCCATAAGCAGTTCTTT.

This clonotype was counted once. The CDR3 does not close with the conserved phenylalanine or tryptophan, likely indicating a read error. The chain links TRBV20-1 to TRBJ2-1, with 11 bases lining up with TRBD1. This CDR3 comprises 15 residues. After removal of 3 bases from V and 10 bases from J, the junction contained 11 bases not matched to a gene. Germline CDR1 reads DFQATT; CDR2 reads SNEGSKA (reference sequence). DNA for the CDR3: TGCAGTGCTAGTGTTACGGGACAGGGGGAAAACGAGCAGTTCCTC. It specifies CSASVTGQGENEQFL.

This chain joins TRBV28 and TRBJ2-5, with 7 positions matching TRBD2. Germline trimming cut 10 bases from V and 0 bases from J; bases unmatched to any gene: 5. The CDR3 length is 13 residues. Germline CDR1 is MDHEN and CDR2 is SYDVKM. The CDR3 loop reads CANTAGDQETQYF. The CDR3 nucleotides are TGTGCCAACACCGCGGGAGACCAAGAGACCCAGTACTTC.

In the case of this clonotype: An end of the junction differs from the germline gene, which may be a read error. The V call is TRBV7-9, the J call TRBJ2-5; the D gene is possibly TRBD2 (7 bases). Germline CDR1 reads SEHNR; CDR2 reads FQNEAQ (reference sequence). CDR3 size: 16 residues. CDR3 region: CASSLGGGGNKESQYF. The DNA for the CDR3 is TGTGCCAGCAGCCTAGGGGGAGGGGGAAATAAAGAGAGCCAGTACTTC.

There are a few counts of this clonotype. This may be a read error: a much more frequent sequence differs by one nucleotide. The V and J genes are TRBV14 and TRBJ2-5; 7 bases align to TRBD2. Germline lookup yields CDR1 SGHDN and CDR2 FVKESK. The CDR3 covers 13 residues. In nucleotides, the CDR3 is TGTGCCAGCGGCCAAGCGGGAAGAGAGACCCAGTACTTC. This codes for CASGQAGRETQYF.

This clonotype was seen a handful of times. At one end the junction does not follow the germline gene, possibly because of a read error. This chain joins TRBV11-2 and TRBJ2-7, with unresolved D. The CDR3 runs to 15 residues. Germline V CDR1 and CDR2: SGHAT, FQNNGV. DNA of the CDR3: TGTCCCAGCAGATTATCTCCGAGTCCCTCCTACGAGCAGTATTTC. Protein: CPSRLSPSPSYEQYF.

On this clonotype: At one end the junction does not follow the germline gene, possibly because of a read error. V is TRBV11-1 and J is TRBJ2-7; 8 positions match TRBD2. The CDR3 runs 10 residues. Germline loops: CDR1 SGHAT, CDR2 FQDESV (reference sequence). The CDR3 DNA is TGTACCAGTAGCGGGACACTGCAGCACTTC. Translating it yields CTSSGTLQHF.

This clonotype occurred many times. This rearrangement joins TRBV7-8 to TRBJ2-5; a possible D gene is TRBD2 (6 bases). This CDR3 region has 15 residues. CDR1 and CDR2 from the germline V gene are SGHVS and FQNEAQ. V lost 4 bases, J lost 4 bases, and 16 bases lay in between. The chain's CDR3 is CASSYRLGSGETQYF. In DNA, the CDR3 is TGTGCCAGCAGCTACCGACTAGGCTCGGGAGAGACCCAGTACTTC.